The 29 T cell receptor beta chains in this list originate from one sample, sequenced in a study of blood T cell repertoires in COVID-19. Assay: immunoSEQ multiplex PCR; the TCRdb copy retains only in-frame clones and omits some. Found here are about 150,000 clones, roughly 78% of them singletons; the top ten hold roughly 1.5%. Sequences were obtained from peripheral blood. These receptors came from a man at least 80 years old with acute or convalescent COVID-19.

The gene calls are TRBV10-3 and TRBJ1-2, with TRBD1 identical over 9 bases. Trimming took 5 bases from V and 2 from J; bases not matched to a gene: 9. Per germline, CDR1 ENHRY and CDR2 SYGVKD. This CDR3 has 16 amino acids. The CDR3 sequence is CAISRSGQGENYGYTF. In DNA, the CDR3 is TGTGCCATCAGTCGTTCGGGACAGGGCGAGAACTATGGCTACACCTTC.

The chain uses TRBV29-1 and TRBJ1-1, with D maybe TRBD1 (5 bases). The V and J ends lost 7 bases and 3 bases respectively, with 15 bases between them. Looked up from germline, CDR1 is SQVTM and CDR2 is ANQGSEA. CDR3 length equals 13 residues. The CDR3 spells CSAGGGMDTEAFF. Here the CDR3 DNA reads TGCAGCGCGGGTGGGGGGATGGACACTGAAGCTTTCTTT. Using reference TRBV29-1 and TRBJ1-1 for the parts outside the CDR3, the full variable domain is SAVISQKPSRDICQRGTSLTIQCQVDSQVTMMFWYRQQPGQSLTLIATANQGSEATYESGFVIDKFPISRPNLTFSTLTVSNMSPEDSSIYLCSAGGGMDTEAFFGQGTRLTVV.

The V call is TRBV5-1, the J call TRBJ1-1; possible D gene TRBD1, 5 bases. Germline CDR1 and CDR2: SGHRS and YFSETQ. Trimming removed 5 bases from V and 4 bases from J, with 12 bases in between. This CDR3 has 13 amino acids. Here the CDR3 reads CASSQGGSTEAFF. For the CDR3, the DNA is TGCGCCAGCAGTCAGGGCGGTAGCACTGAAGCTTTCTTT.

The chain couples TRBV9 to TRBJ2-6, with a possible D match to TRBD1 (5 bases). This CDR3 is built from 15 residues. Trimming stripped 7 bases from V and 8 bases from J, with 19 bases between. Germline CDR1 and CDR2: SGDLS and YYNGEE. CDR3 sequence: CASAPQGLGTNVLTF. For the CDR3, the DNA is TGTGCCAGCGCGCCCCAGGGTCTGGGGACCAACGTCCTGACTTTC.

V is TRBV3-1 (or the pseudogene TRBV3-2) and J is TRBJ2-1, with D perhaps matching TRBD1 (6 bases). CDR1 LGHDT and CDR2 YNNKEL come from the germline V gene (reference sequence). The CDR3 runs to 14 residues. The V gene lost 3 bases and the J gene lost 3 bases, with 9 bases spanning the gap. The CDR3 sequence is CASSQGQNYNEQFF. CDR3 nucleotides: TGTGCCAGCAGCCAGGGACAAAACTACAATGAGCAGTTCTTC.

The chain recombines TRBV7-9 with TRBJ1-1; D is unclear. The germline CDR1 and CDR2 sequences are SEHNR and FQNEAQ (reference sequence). The CDR3 sequence is 11 residues long. Trimming removed 2 bases from V and 5 bases from J, with 3 bases in between. CDR3 nucleotides: TGTGCCAGCAGCTTACAAACTGAAGCTTTCTTT. It specifies CASSLQTEAFF.

The chain joins TRBV19 to TRBJ1-1, with 7 bases that match TRBD1. V shed 5 bases, J shed 4 bases, and the junction held 10 bases outside the gene matches. The CDR3 sequence is 15 residues long. Germline values: CDR1 LNHDA, CDR2 SQIVND (reference sequence). The CDR3 DNA reads as TGTGCCAGTAGTCTCCCGACAGGGTCGAGCACTGAAGCTTTCTTT. This encodes CASSLPTGSSTEAFF.

The chain employs TRBV5-1 and TRBJ2-7, with D possibly being TRBD2 (6 bases). Trimming shortened V by 0 bases and J by 7 bases, and 14 bases separated the two germline ends. This CDR3 is built from 14 residues. Germline CDR1 and CDR2: SGHRS and YFSETQ. In DNA, the CDR3 is TGCGCCAGCAGCTTGGGTAGCGGTGTAGTGGAGCAGTACGTC. It specifies CASSLGSGVVEQYV.

The chain uses TRBV19 and TRBJ2-5; 12 bases match TRBD2. The trim removed 6 bases at V and 3 bases at J, leaving 5 bases unmatched. CDR1 LNHDA and CDR2 SQIVND come from the germline V gene (reference sequence). There are 15 residues in the CDR3. This CDR3 reads CASRTSGGTEETQYF. The CDR3 coding sequence is TGTGCCAGTAGAACTAGCGGGGGGACCGAAGAGACCCAGTACTTC.

The chain joins TRBV2 to TRBJ1-2; no firm D call. With 6 bases removed from V and 8 bases from J, the gap between germline ends came to 10 bases. The CDR3 consists of 11 residues. The germline CDR1 and CDR2 sequences are SNHLY and FYNNEI. CDR3 coding DNA: TGTGCCAGCAGGTCGGGGATAGGCTACACCTTC. It is translated as CASRSGIGYTF.

The CDR3 sequence: CATSDPGQGEFF. The DNA for the CDR3 is TGTGCCACCAGTGACCCGGGACAGGGTGAGTTCTTC. V is TRBV24-1 and J is TRBJ2-1; 9 bases are shared with TRBD1. The V gene's germline CDR1 is KGHDR and CDR2 SFDVKD. With 4 bases clipped from V and 14 bases from J, the junction kept 5 bases outside the gene matches. The CDR3 extends over 12 amino acids.

The V call is TRBV18, the J call TRBJ1-1, with D uncertain. The germline V and J ends were trimmed by 0 bases and 11 bases, with 13 bases remaining between them. This CDR3 is built from 13 residues. The germline V gene encodes CDR1 KGHSH and CDR2 LQKENI. The CDR3 DNA sequence: TGTGCCAGCTCACCACCGACTCGGGATGGGGCTTTCTTT. It is translated as CASSPPTRDGAFF. Using reference TRBV18 and TRBJ1-1 for the parts outside the CDR3, the full variable domain is NAGVMQNPRHLVRRRGQEARLRCSPMKGHSHVYWYRQLPEEGLKFMVYLQKENIIDESGMPKERFSAEFPKEGPSILRIQQVVRGDSAAYFCASSPPTRDGAFFGQGTRLTVV.

This clone occurred once. V usage is TRBV5-1 and J usage is TRBJ1-2; unclear D gene. The CDR3 runs to 12 residues. The germline V gene has CDR1 SGHRS and CDR2 YFSETQ. Deletions cut 3 bases from V and 2 bases from J, with 5 bases between. CDR3 coding DNA: TGCGCCAGCAGCTCTGAGAACTATGGCTACACCTTC. The encoded protein is CASSSENYGYTF.

The rearrangement joins TRBV9 to TRBJ1-5; no definite D call. The V end was cut by 0 bases, the J end by 1 base, with 5 bases between. This CDR3 spans 14 amino acids. The germline CDR1 and CDR2 sequences are SGDLS and YYNGEE. The CDR3 DNA follows: TGTGCCAGCAGCGTAGCAGGCAGCAATCAGCCCCAGCATTTT. Residues: CASSVAGSNQPQHF.

The chain couples TRBV7-9 to TRBJ1-4, with 12 bases fitting TRBD1. The CDR3 has 17 residues. Losses at the gene ends were 4 bases for V and 3 bases for J; bases not matched to a gene: 6. CDR1 and CDR2 (germline): SEHNR, FQNEAQ (reference sequence). The CDR3 coding sequence is TGTGCCAGCAGCTCCCGGGACAGGGGGCCGGCTAATGAAAAACTGTTTTTT. Encoded protein: CASSSRDRGPANEKLFF. The variable domain in full, with the rest retrieved from reference TRBV7-9 and TRBJ1-4, is DTGVSQNPRHKITKRGQNVTFRCDPISEHNRLYWYRQTLGQGPEFLTYFQNEAQLEKSRLLSDRFSAERPKGSFSTLEIQRTEQGDSAMYLCASSSRDRGPANEKLFFGSGTQLSVL.

This rearrangement joins TRBV6-6 to TRBJ1-2; D ambiguous. Germline-derived CDR1 and CDR2 are MNHNY and SVGAGI (reference sequence). The CDR3 is 13 residues long. The V end lost 6 bases, the J end lost 8 bases, and 16 bases lay between the germline ends. In nucleotides, the CDR3 is TGTGCCAGCAGCCCCGGGTCCGAGGGCGGCTACACCTTC. Translated, it gives CASSPGSEGGYTF.

This clone was recorded a few times. V and J are TRBV6-5 and TRBJ2-7; D might be TRBD1 (5 bases). The CDR3 runs 12 residues. Trimming left V 7 bases short and J 5 bases short, with 12 bases between. The V gene's germline CDR1 is MNHEY and CDR2 SVGAGI. CDR3 nucleotides: TGTGCCAGCACAAACCCAGGGAACGAGCAGTACTTC. Residues: CASTNPGNEQYF.

This clone was detected only once. The CDR3 reads CASRRQGVAYEQYF. CDR3 bases: TGTGCCAGCCGAAGACAGGGGGTAGCCTACGAGCAGTACTTC. The gene calls are TRBV27 and TRBJ2-7, with TRBD1 identical over 9 bases. Germline V lookup: CDR1 MNHEY, CDR2 SMNVEV (reference sequence). CDR3 length equals 14 residues. Germline trimming cut 8 bases from V and 2 bases from J; bases unmatched to any gene: 7.

The V gene is TRBV5-5, the J gene TRBJ1-2, with D possibly TRBD1 on 5 matching bases. The CDR3 is made up of 15 amino acids. Germline CDR1 is SGHKS and CDR2 is YYEKEE (reference sequence). V was trimmed by 3 bases and J by 2 bases, leaving 14 bases between them. The CDR3 nucleotides read TGTGCCAGCAGCTATCCAGGGTCCCTCAACTATGGCTACACCTTC. Protein product: CASSYPGSLNYGYTF.

A few counts support this clone. One end of the junction fails to match germline, which may point to a read error. The chain uses TRBV28 and TRBJ1-2; D perhaps matches TRBD1 (5 bases). This CDR3 is 12 amino acids long. Germline V gives CDR1 MDHEN, CDR2 SYDVKM. The CDR3 sequence: CATSDSNYGYTF. For the CDR3, the DNA is TGTGCCACCAGTGACAGCAACTATGGCTACACCTTC.

The V gene is TRBV3-1 (or the pseudogene TRBV3-2), the J gene TRBJ2-5; D unclear. Trimming took off 2 bases at V and 4 bases at J, with 14 bases between the two ends. The CDR3 is made up of 15 amino acids. Germline V lookup: CDR1 LGHDT, CDR2 YNNKEL (reference sequence). In DNA, the CDR3 is TGTGCCAGCAGCCAAAACCACCGCGCAGGAGAGACCCAGTACTTC. This translates into CASSQNHRAGETQYF.

With regard to this clone: The same CDR3 arises from other DNA sequences in this sample as well. This chain joins TRBV30 and TRBJ1-4; 8 bases match TRBD1. This CDR3 is built from 14 residues. Germline values: CDR1 GTSNPN, CDR2 SVGIG (reference sequence). V trimming: 2 bases; J trimming: 7 bases; junction bases outside the gene matches: 6. The CDR3 DNA reads TGTGCCTGGAGTCAGCAGGGGGCGGGTGAAAAACTGTTTTTT. This sequence encodes CAWSQQGAGEKLFF.

This chain links TRBV5-1 with TRBJ1-2; 8 bases fit TRBD1. The V and J ends lost 5 bases and 3 bases, in that order; junction bases with no gene match: 9. CDR3 length: 15 residues. From germline, CDR1 is SGHRS and CDR2 YFSETQ. The CDR3 is CASRPDRGGDYGYTF. In DNA, the CDR3 is TGCGCCAGCAGGCCTGACAGGGGAGGGGACTATGGCTACACCTTC.

V gene TRBV10-3 combines with J gene TRBJ2-3; no clear D. The length of the CDR3 is 13 residues. Trimming shortened V by 7 bases and J by 2 bases, and 10 bases separated the two germline ends. Germline CDR1 ENHRY, CDR2 SYGVKD. CDR3 bases: TGTGCCATCACCCTCGCGGTCACAGATACGCAGTATTTT. It translates to CAITLAVTDTQYF.

This clone was counted a few times. This chain uses TRBV7-2 with TRBJ2-3; 16 bases fit TRBD2. The CDR3 contains 17 residues. V lost 2 bases to trimming and J lost 5 bases; unmatched junction nucleotides: 4. The germline V gene has CDR1 SGHTA and CDR2 FQGNSA. CDR3 DNA sequence: TGTGCCAGCAGCTTACGGGGACTAGCGGGGGGGCAAGATACGCAGTATTTT. Amino acids: CASSLRGLAGGQDTQYF.

This chain joins TRBV29-1 and TRBJ2-3, with 8 bases that match TRBD1. CDR3 length: 14 amino acids. The germline V gene encodes CDR1 SQVTM and CDR2 ANQGSEA. Losses at the gene ends were 6 bases for V and 2 bases for J; bases not matched to a gene: 7. CDR3 coding DNA: TGCAGCGTCGGACAGGGTGTTTCCACAGATACGCAGTATTTT. The encoded protein is CSVGQGVSTDTQYF.

Written as DNA, the CDR3 is TGTGCCAGCAGCCCAGTGGGACAGCTCCCCCTTCAGCCCCAGCATTTT. This gives the protein CASSPVGQLPLQPQHF. V is TRBV4-2 and J is TRBJ1-5, with TRBD1 matching over 7 bases. In germline, CDR1 is LGHNA, CDR2 YNFKEQ. Trimming at V came to 4 bases and at J to 6 bases, leaving 12 bases not matched to a gene. This CDR3 has 16 amino acids.

The chain uses TRBV5-6 and TRBJ2-7; the match to TRBD2 covers 8 bases. The CDR3 is 13 residues long. CDR1 SGHDT and CDR2 YYEEEE come from the germline V gene. The ends lost 7 bases at V and 3 bases at J; junction bases unmatched: 6. This CDR3 is CASAREGIYEQYF. The CDR3 DNA reads as TGTGCCAGCGCTCGGGAGGGAATCTACGAGCAGTACTTC.

The V and J genes are TRBV19 and TRBJ1-5; TRBD1 matches 8 bases. The length of the CDR3 is 15 residues. The ends lost 5 bases at V and 3 bases at J; junction bases unmatched: 6. The germline CDR1 and CDR2 sequences are LNHDA and SQIVND (reference sequence). CDR3 sequence: CASSSGQGPNQPQHF. As DNA, the CDR3 is TGTGCCAGTAGTTCCGGACAGGGTCCCAATCAGCCCCAGCATTTT.